This T cell receptor (beta chain) appears in the sequencing data of a study of T cells in Graves' hyperthyroidism and ophthalmopathy. Authors of the study amplified TCR beta CDR3 regions from RNA transcripts. HTBI primers were used for first-round RT-PCR of the TCR CDR3. TCRdb processed the multiplex PCR reads anew with MiXCR; each CDR3 protein has one entry. The sample holds under 400,000 distinct CDR3 sequences, around 14% seen once. This clonotype was counted many times. The target antigen is unknown. This CDR3 comprises 16 residues. CDR1 is MDHEN and CDR2 is SYDVKM in the germline V gene. The junction had 14 bases not matched to a gene; V was cut back by 5 bases and J by 4 bases. General study results and limits: Progression to ophthalmopathy was predicted a median of about six months early.

Recently diagnosed hyperthyroidism of less than 2 months' duration affected patients aged 18 to 65. The source of the PBMCs was approximately 10 ml of fresh peripheral blood. This clonotype was obtained from a woman aged 18-29 years with Graves' hyperthyroidism that later progressed to Graves' ophthalmopathy. The sample was blood. The V call is TRBV28, the J call TRBJ2-7; TRBD1 matches 7 bases. CDR3 amino acids: CASSSNLGQVKYEQYF. The CDR3 DNA is TGTGCCAGCAGTAGCAATTTAGGACAGGTGAAATACGAGCAGTACTTC.